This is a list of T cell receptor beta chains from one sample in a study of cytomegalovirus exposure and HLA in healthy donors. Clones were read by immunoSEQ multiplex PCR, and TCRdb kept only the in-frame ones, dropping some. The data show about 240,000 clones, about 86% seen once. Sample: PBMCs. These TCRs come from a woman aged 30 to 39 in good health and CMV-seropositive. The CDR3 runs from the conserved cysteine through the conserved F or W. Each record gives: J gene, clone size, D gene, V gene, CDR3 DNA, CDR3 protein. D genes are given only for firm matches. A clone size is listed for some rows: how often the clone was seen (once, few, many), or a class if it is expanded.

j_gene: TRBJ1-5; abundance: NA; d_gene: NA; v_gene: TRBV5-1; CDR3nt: TGCGCCAGCAGCTTGGAGCCGGGGATTGAGCCCCAGCATTTT; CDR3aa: CASSLEPGIEPQHF
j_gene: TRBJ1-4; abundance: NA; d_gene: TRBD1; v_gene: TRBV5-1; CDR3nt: TGCGCCAGCAGCGCCGGGACAGTCGCAACTAATGAAAAACTGTTTTTT; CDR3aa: CASSAGTVATNEKLFF
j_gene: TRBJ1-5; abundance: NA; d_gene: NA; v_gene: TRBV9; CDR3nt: TGTGCCAGCAGCGTAGGGCAGGGGTTTCAGCCCCAGCATTTT; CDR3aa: CASSVGQGFQPQHF
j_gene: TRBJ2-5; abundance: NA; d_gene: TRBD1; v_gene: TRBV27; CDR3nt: TGTGCCAGCAGTTCAAGGGGGCCGGAGACCCAGTACTTC; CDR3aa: CASSSRGPETQYF
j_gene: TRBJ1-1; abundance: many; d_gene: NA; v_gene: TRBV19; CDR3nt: TGTGCCAGTAGTATAGGGGCAACAGGGAGGGGAACTGAAGCTTTCTTT; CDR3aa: CASSIGATGRGTEAFF
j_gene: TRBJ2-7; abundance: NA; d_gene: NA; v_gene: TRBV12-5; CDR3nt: TGTGCTAGTGGTTTGGTACAATTGCTCGACGAGCAGTACTTC; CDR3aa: CASGLVQLLDEQYF
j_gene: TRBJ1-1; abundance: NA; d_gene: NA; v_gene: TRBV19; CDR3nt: TGTGCCAGTAGTATAGGCCCCCTTCGGACAGCGGAAAAGCTTGAAGCTTTCTTT; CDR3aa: CASSIGPLRTAEKLEAFF
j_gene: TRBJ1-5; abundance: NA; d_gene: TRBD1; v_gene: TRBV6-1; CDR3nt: TGTGCCAGCAGTGAAGGCGGCAGGGGGGTTTATAGCAATCAGCCCCAGCATTTT; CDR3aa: CASSEGGRGVYSNQPQHF
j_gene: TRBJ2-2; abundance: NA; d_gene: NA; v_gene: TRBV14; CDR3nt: TGTGCCAGCTCTTTAATGGGGCTTTACACCGGGGAGCTGTTTTTT; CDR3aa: CASSLMGLYTGELFF
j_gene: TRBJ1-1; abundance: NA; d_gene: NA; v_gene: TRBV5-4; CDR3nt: TGTGCCAGCAGTCGGGGGTCTAGGGGAATGAACACTGAAGCTTTCTTT; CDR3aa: CASSRGSRGMNTEAFF
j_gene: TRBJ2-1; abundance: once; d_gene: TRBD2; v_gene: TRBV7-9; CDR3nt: TGTGCCAGCAGCCTGGGACTAGCGGTCTACAATGAGCAGTTCTTC; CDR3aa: CASSLGLAVYNEQFF
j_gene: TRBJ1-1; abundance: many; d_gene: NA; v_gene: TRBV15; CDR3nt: TGTGCCACCTCCTCAGGGGATGGGAACACTGAAGCTTTCTTT; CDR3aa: CATSSGDGNTEAFF
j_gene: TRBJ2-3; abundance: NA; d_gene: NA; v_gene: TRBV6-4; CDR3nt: TGTGCCAGCAGTCTTAGCGTTTCTAGCACAGATACGCAGTATTTT; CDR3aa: CASSLSVSSTDTQYF
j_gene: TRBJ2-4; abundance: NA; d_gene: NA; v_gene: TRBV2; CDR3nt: TGTGCCAGCACATCAGGAGAGGGAAACATTCAGTACTTC; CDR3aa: CASTSGEGNIQYF
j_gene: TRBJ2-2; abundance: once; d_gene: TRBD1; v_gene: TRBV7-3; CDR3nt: TGTGCCAGCAGCTTCCGACAGGGGGGCACCGGGGAGCTGTTTTTT; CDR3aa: CASSFRQGGTGELFF
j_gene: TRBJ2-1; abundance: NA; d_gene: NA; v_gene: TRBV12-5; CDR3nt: TGTGCTAGTGGTTTAGGACACCTCTCCTACAATGAGCAGTTCTTC; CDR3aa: CASGLGHLSYNEQFF
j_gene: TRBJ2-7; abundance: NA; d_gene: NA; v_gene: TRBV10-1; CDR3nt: TGCGCCAGCAGTAAGAAACTAGCGGGACAGGGCCTCTCCTACGAGCAGTACTTC; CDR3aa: CASSKKLAGQGLSYEQYF
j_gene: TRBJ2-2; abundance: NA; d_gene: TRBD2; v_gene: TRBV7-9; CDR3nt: TGTGCCAGCAAGGCGGGGGGGACCGGGGAGCTGTTTTTT; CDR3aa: CASKAGGTGELFF
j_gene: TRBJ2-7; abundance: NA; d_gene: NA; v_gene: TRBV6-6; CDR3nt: TGTGCCAGCAGTTACTCAGGGGACTACGAGCAGTACTTC; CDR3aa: CASSYSGDYEQYF